This TCR beta chain is drawn from a study of CD8+ T cells in alopecia areata. Findings of the study overall: Under tofacitinib, fewer expanded CD8+ clones appeared among the top 100 scalp clones.

With regard to this clone: Its antigen remains unknown.

Trimming pared 4 bases from V and 0 bases from J, leaving 11 bases between. Germline V gene sequence: CDR1 GTSNPN, CDR2 SVGIG (reference sequence). This CDR3 has 14 amino acids. cDNA prepared by RNA extraction and subsequent reverse transcription served as the template for sequencing. Clones were read by immunoSEQ multiplex PCR, and TCRdb kept only the in-frame ones, dropping some. Of about 150,000 clones listed, just over 65% are singletons. Treatment given: oral pan-JAK inhibitor, 5-10 mg twice daily. Sample: CD4+ T cells sorted from blood, taken at week 4, from a patient treated with tofacitinib. The genes are TRBV30 and TRBJ2-3; D is perhaps TRBD2 (5 bases). The receptor comes from a human donor with alopecia areata. The DNA for the CDR3 is TGTGCCTGGAAAAGCGGACCTAGCACAGATACGCAGTATTTT. It codes for CAWKSGPSTDTQYF.